This T cell receptor (beta chain) was documented in a study of shared clonotypes between healthy human individuals. For the study at large: CD8 memory received one plate per donor, CD8 naive two, CD4 memory three and CD4 naive three. Study-level findings and limits: Some naive CD4 clonotypes, about 5%, turned up in common across four donors. Memory subsets generally showed lower estimated richness than naive subsets.

Authors' methods: ImmunoSEQ junction-only sequences lacked quality scores, so their filtering differed. The repertoire was sequenced with immunoSEQ multiplex PCR; TCRdb's copy has only in-frame clones and lacks some. The V and J calls and the clone size are those of that table, but D and trimming were determined from the DNA. The table shows roughly 700,000 clones, with around 74% occurring only once. This clone was seen a handful of times. Its antigen remains unknown. Trimming took off 3 bases at V and 2 bases at J, with 6 bases between the two ends. The germline V gene encodes CDR1 LNHDA and CDR2 SQIVND (reference sequence). The CDR3 totals 13 residues.

The V call is TRBV19, the J call TRBJ2-3; D gene ambiguous. The specimen was memory CD4+ T cells sorted from blood. The subset here: CD45RA-negative fraction. The origin of this receptor is a woman aged 25 to 39 in good health. CDR3 amino acids: CASSMASTDTQYF. The CDR3 DNA follows: TGTGCCAGTAGTATGGCCTCCACAGATACGCAGTATTTT.